This TCR beta chain was obtained from a study of blood T cell repertoires in COVID-19 (dated by TCRdb to 2018 to 2020). Study-wide context: The collaborator samples originated in the United States, Italy and Spain and spanned the acute and convalescent phases of COVID-19. Deeply sampled blood TCRbeta repertoires from subjects exposed to, actively infected with, or recovered from COVID-19 were included in the dataset. The sample metadata nearly always contained a de-identified subject ID, COVID-19 status, age in years and sex. The prospective study material was composed of cDNA or gDNA derived from T cells, B-cell-depleted T cells, or PBMCs. The repertoires were released in a freely available public database meant as a resource for research on the immune response to SARS-CoV-2. Where HLA class I and class II types were available, the types were taken from metadata supplied by the sample provider, not from assay-based typing. Samples came from the ongoing ImmuneRACE study (first 160 participants) plus 1,254 subjects from 6 global collaborators.

Collaborating institutions collected whole blood in K2EDTA tubes following their own protocols. For TCRbeta analysis, collaborator samples were shipped as frozen whole blood, as isolated PBMCs, or as DNA extracted from either sample type. Beyond this particular receptor, the publication reports: The quantity of clinical and demographic metadata differed by source and by participant and was supplied without curation.

The immunoSEQ Assay, a bias-controlled multiplex PCR, was used to amplify TCRbeta CDR3 regions from genomic DNA. As for the original processing: Nucleated cell counts per sample were estimated from amplification of reference gene primers within the assay. To quantify the absolute abundance of each unique TCRbeta CDR3 rearrangement, sequence reads were collapsed and filtered. For each sample, productive Simpson clonality was calculated by taking the square root of Simpson's diversity index across productive rearrangements. TCRdb carries this immuneACCESS record with in-frame sequences only. Its versions omit some clonotypes, under half of them owing to an unresolved V gene in the studies checked, with the rest unexplained. The DNA was the basis for D and trimming; V, J and clone size are from that table. The sample profile shows around 110,000 clones; 65% to 85% of them were found once. The ten largest clonotypes hold approximately 0.77% of the sample.

Worth noting for this clone: Its target antigen remains unknown. No much larger clonotype is one base removed from it; base qualities were not supplied.

V loses 10 bases of germline sequence and J loses 6 bases, and the interval between the two ends is 15 bases. The cysteine opens and the phenylalanine closes a CDR3 of 12 amino acids. The kept DNA is CDR3 alone, 36 bases in frame from the first base. For CDR1 and CDR2, the germline V gene lists WSHSY and SAAADI. The TCR was taken from a woman in her 70s with acute or convalescent COVID-19. Sequenced material: peripheral blood. The receptor chain draws on TRBV10-2 and TRBJ1-1; TRBD1 is possibly the D segment (6 matching bases). This receptor carries the CDR3 CATLTGVAEAFF. The DNA sequence is given as TGCGCCACCTTGACAGGAGTCGCTGAAGCTTTCTTT.